The present T cell receptor (beta chain) was sequenced within a study of blood T cells in healthy people across ages. V lost 5 bases, J lost 5 bases, and 16 bases lay in between. The V gene's germline CDR1 is SGHTA and CDR2 FQGNSA. The CDR3 has 14 amino acids. It was with a sample-barcoded 5' primer and a J-beta primer mix that a second PCR of roughly 7 to 12 cycles was run. TCRdb re-called the 5' RACE reads with MiXCR, one entry per CDR3 protein. The top ten clones hold just over 8.5% of a sample with roughly 500,000 distinct CDR3 sequences, less than 25% of them seen once. The same sample was also studied in work on T cells of mothers and their children. That paper states: Related pairs of mothers and children showed slightly higher, non-significant overlap versus unrelated pairs.

The TCR sequence derives from a boy aged 5-17 years in good health. Source material: blood. The rearrangement uses TRBV7-2 and TRBJ2-7; D possibly corresponds to TRBD1 (5 bases). DNA of the CDR3: TGTGCCAGCAGCATAGGAAGGGGCCGCAACGAGCAGTACTTC. Its protein product is CASSIGRGRNEQYF.